This passage covers 18 T cell receptor beta chains from one sample sequenced in a study of control samples from healthy donors and cancer patients. Here immunoSEQ multiplex PCR was the method, and the copy in TCRdb shows in-frame clones only, minus some. This table has under 150,000 clones, 80% to 95% appearing once. Material for sequencing was blood. These receptors were obtained from a man aged 25 to 40 in good health.

This clone was recorded many times. The rearrangement uses TRBV11-3 and TRBJ2-7; D may match TRBD1 or TRBD2 (5 bases each). This CDR3 contains 13 residues. The germline V gene encodes CDR1 SGHNT and CDR2 YENEEA. V was cut by 4 bases and J by 5 bases, with 12 bases left in between. The DNA of the CDR3 is TGTGCCAGCAGCTACGGCCAGGGAGACGAGCAGTACTTC. Residues: CASSYGQGDEQYF.

V and J are TRBV3-1 (or the pseudogene TRBV3-2) and TRBJ2-1; no definite D call. V was cut by 6 bases and J by 4 bases, with 10 bases left in between. The CDR3 spans 13 residues. Germline V gene sequence: CDR1 LGHDT, CDR2 YNNKEL (reference sequence). The CDR3 loop reads CASSVGAYNEQFF. For the CDR3, the DNA is TGTGCCAGCAGTGTCGGCGCTTACAATGAGCAGTTCTTC.

This clone appeared a single time. This chain links TRBV6-5 with TRBJ1-1, with D unclear. Trimming took 6 bases from V and 5 from J, leaving 7 bases between them. From germline, CDR1 is MNHEY and CDR2 SVGAGI. This CDR3 region has 11 residues. CDR3 protein: CASRDQTEAFF. Written as DNA, the CDR3 is TGTGCCAGCAGGGATCAGACTGAAGCTTTCTTT.

The chain has TRBV28 and TRBJ1-5, with D possibly TRBD1 on 5 matching bases. The CDR3 totals 17 residues. Germline CDR1 is MDHEN and CDR2 is SYDVKM. Trimming left V 6 bases short and J 2 bases short, with 20 bases between. The CDR3 DNA reads as TGTGCCAGCAGCCGGGACGGCTTAGCGTGGGGCAATCAGCCCCAGCATTTT. Protein product: CASSRDGLAWGNQPQHF.

The chain uses TRBV5-1 and TRBJ2-2, with TRBD2 as a possible D gene (7 bases). The CDR3 sequence is 16 residues long. Trimming cost V 0 bases and J 5 bases, with 14 bases left between them. Germline-derived CDR1 and CDR2 are SGHRS and YFSETQ. CDR3 in amino acids: CASSLVGGQMTGELFF. DNA of the CDR3: TGCGCCAGCAGCTTGGTCGGGGGGCAGATGACCGGGGAGCTGTTTTTT.

V usage is TRBV27 and J usage is TRBJ1-5; D unclear. With 2 bases removed from V and 6 bases from J, the gap between germline ends came to 5 bases. The CDR3 is made up of 12 amino acids. Germline lookup yields CDR1 MNHEY and CDR2 SMNVEV (reference sequence). The CDR3 DNA follows: TGTGCCAGCAGTTTACGGGGTCAGCCCCAGCATTTT. This codes for CASSLRGQPQHF.

The V gene is TRBV27, the J gene TRBJ2-7; possible D gene TRBD2, 7 bases. The germline V gene encodes CDR1 MNHEY and CDR2 SMNVEV (reference sequence). V gave up 7 bases and J gave up 0 bases, with 16 bases separating them. CDR3 length equals 15 residues. CDR3 protein: CASTMKAGASYEQYF. CDR3 in DNA: TGTGCCAGCACCATGAAGGCGGGGGCCTCCTACGAGCAGTACTTC.

J is TRBJ2-2 and V is TRBV4-2; D may be TRBD2 (6 bases). V lost 2 bases to trimming and J lost 6 bases, with 13 bases between them. Germline values: CDR1 LGHNA, CDR2 YNFKEQ. This CDR3 spans 15 amino acids. In DNA, the CDR3 is TGTGCCAGCAGCCAATCGGGGGTTGTACCCGGGGAGCTGTTTTTT. Its protein product is CASSQSGVVPGELFF.

The CDR3 protein is CASSQGDGSGRSETQYF. The CDR3 DNA sequence: TGTGCCAGCAGCCAAGGTGACGGTAGCGGCAGGTCAGAGACCCAGTACTTC. The chain carries TRBV3-1 (or the pseudogene TRBV3-2) and TRBJ2-5; possible D gene TRBD2, 6 bases. The CDR3 extends over 17 amino acids. Germline V lookup: CDR1 LGHDT, CDR2 YNNKEL (reference sequence). V lost 1 base to trimming and J lost 4 bases, with 19 bases between them.

The chain employs TRBV6-5 and TRBJ2-1; D tentatively reads TRBD1 or TRBD2 (6 bases each). The CDR3 runs to 15 residues. Trimming stripped 3 bases from V and 8 bases from J, with 17 bases between. The V gene's germline CDR1 is MNHEY and CDR2 SVGAGI. CDR3 in amino acids: CASSYLGNREDEQFF. The DNA of the CDR3 is TGTGCCAGCAGTTATTTGGGGAACAGGGAGGATGAGCAGTTCTTC.

The DNA for the CDR3 is TGTGCCAGCAGCTTGGCCGGTCTCGACACCTCCTACGAGCAGTACTTC. Protein sequence: CASSLAGLDTSYEQYF. The chain employs TRBV5-4 and TRBJ2-7; D not certain. V lost 0 bases, J lost 0 bases, and 13 bases lay in between. This CDR3 is 16 amino acids long. Germline CDR1 reads SGHNT; CDR2 reads YYREEE (reference sequence).

The V call is TRBV9, the J call TRBJ1-1; D gene uncertain. V was pared by 0 bases and J by 7 bases, with 7 bases between. The CDR3 is 12 amino acids. Per germline, CDR1 SGDLS and CDR2 YYNGEE. For the CDR3, the DNA is TGTGCCAGCAGCGTAGAGAAGGGTGAAGCTTTCTTT. The encoded protein is CASSVEKGEAFF.

This clone was found a few times. The chain is built from TRBV2 and TRBJ2-3, with D unresolved. The V end was cut by 4 bases, the J end by 2 bases, with 7 bases between. The length of the CDR3 is 13 residues. The V gene's germline CDR1 is SNHLY and CDR2 FYNNEI. The CDR3 protein is CASSVGFTDTQYF. DNA for the CDR3: TGTGCCAGCAGTGTGGGCTTCACAGATACGCAGTATTTT.

This chain connects TRBV7-9 to TRBJ1-5, with TRBD1 as a possible D gene (5 bases). The ends were cut back, 4 bases at V and 6 bases at J, with 13 bases in the middle. The CDR3 spans 14 residues. The V gene's germline CDR1 is SEHNR and CDR2 FQNEAQ (reference sequence). The CDR3 bases are TGTGCCAGCAGCTCACAGGAACGAGGTCAGCCCCAGCATTTT. It is translated as CASSSQERGQPQHF.

The V gene is TRBV28, the J gene TRBJ1-4; D may be TRBD1 (5 bases). Looked up from germline, CDR1 is MDHEN and CDR2 is SYDVKM. V shed 6 bases and J shed 3 bases, with 20 bases lying between them. The CDR3 runs to 17 residues. In DNA form, the CDR3 reads TGTGCCAGCAGGGGAAGGGGCGCGATCCCCGCTAATGAAAAACTGTTTTTT. This translates into CASRGRGAIPANEKLFF.

The gene calls are TRBV9 and TRBJ2-7, with D tentatively TRBD2 (6 bases). Germline lookup yields CDR1 SGDLS and CDR2 YYNGEE. This CDR3 has 14 amino acids. V was pared by 0 bases and J by 2 bases, with 9 bases between. CDR3 DNA: TGTGCCAGCAGCGTAGGTGGGGGGACCTACGAGCAGTACTTC. Amino acids: CASSVGGGTYEQYF.

This chain joins TRBV5-8 and TRBJ1-6; D is unclear. The CDR3 consists of 14 residues. Trimming took off 0 bases at V and 9 bases at J, with 10 bases between the two ends. CDR1 and CDR2 (germline): SGHTS, YDEGEE. The CDR3 nucleotides are TGTGCCAGCAGCTTGGACGGAGTATCTTCACCCCTCCACTTT. Its translation is CASSLDGVSSPLHF.

The rearrangement links TRBV4-2 to TRBJ1-1; a possible D gene is TRBD1 (5 bases). This CDR3 region has 15 residues. V was clipped by 3 bases and J by 3 bases, with 14 bases between them. Germline V gives CDR1 LGHNA, CDR2 YNFKEQ. In nucleotides, the CDR3 is TGTGCCAGCAGCCAGGTTCTACAGGCCCACACTGAAGCTTTCTTT. Translating it yields CASSQVLQAHTEAFF.